The 2 T cell receptor beta chains in this list originate from one sample, sequenced in a study of blood T cells in healthy people across ages. With a J-beta primer mix and a sample-barcoded 5' primer, a second PCR ran about 7 to 12 cycles. One entry per CDR3 protein results from TCRdb running MiXCR on the 5' RACE reads. The table includes nearly 800,000 distinct CDR3 sequences, 20% to 30% detected once. This sample was also put to use in a study of T cells of mothers and their children.

The sequenced material came from blood. The receptors come from a boy aged 5-17 years in good health.

This clonotype was counted between two and nine times. The V and J genes are TRBV6-5 and TRBJ1-5; the match to TRBD1 covers 10 bases. The CDR3 is made up of 18 amino acids. Germline assignment: CDR1 MNHEY and CDR2 SVGAGI. The junction had 8 bases not matched to a gene; V was cut back by 2 bases and J by 1 base. CDR3 coding DNA: TGTGCCAGCAGTTACAACTCCCCGGGACAGGGGAGCAATCAGCCCCAGCATTTT. Translating it yields CASSYNSPGQGSNQPQHF.

The rearrangement links TRBV29-1 to TRBJ1-3, with D possibly TRBD1 on 5 matching bases. The V end was cut by 3 bases, the J end by 7 bases, with 10 bases between. From germline, CDR1 is SQVTM and CDR2 ANQGSEA. CDR3 size: 12 residues. The CDR3 sequence: CSVDRGRNTIYF. CDR3 coding DNA: TGCAGCGTTGATCGGGGCCGGAACACCATATATTTT.